This T cell receptor beta chain was captured by sequencing in a study of shared clonotypes between healthy human individuals (TCRdb year 2020). For the wider study: The cohort comprised a couple of women and a few men aged 18 to 49 years. For each donor, three plates each were used for CD4 naive and CD4 memory, two plates were used for CD8 naive, and one plate was used for CD8 memory. The study deeply sequenced blood TCR repertoires of roughly five healthy adults to estimate repertoire size and the extent of clonotype sharing between individuals. Different laboratories and diverse techniques were used to prepare libraries and sequence TCR repertoires, to increase sequencing depth and limit assay-specific biases. Leukapheresis yielded between about 0.94 and 8.9 billion PBMCs per donor. General findings and caveats noted by the study authors: Sampling was restricted to blood, and TCR repertoires in tissues likely differ from the TCR repertoires found in blood. Naive subsets generally had larger estimated clonotype richness than memory subsets did. Pairwise subsampling led to the expectation that sequencing depth would affect the degree of clonotype sharing among donors. Even with the large sequencing depth, rarefaction of the sorted-subset datasets indicated that sequencing was incomplete. Sharing across a handful of donors was observed for approximately 5% of naive CD4, under 4% of naive CD8, about 2.3% of memory CD4, and around 0.42% of memory CD8 clonotypes. Because the study included a small number of donors, the genetic and exposure-history diversity represented was limited. Higher generation probabilities were observed for clonotypes shared by all four sorted-subset donors than for non-shared clonotypes.

On this clone itself: The antigen it recognizes is unknown. No per-base quality is available; no much larger clone lies one base away.

CDR1 and CDR2 were assigned from the germline V gene as SGHDT and YYEEEE. The CDR3 runs 15 residues from the cysteine to the phenylalanine. Solely the CDR3 DNA is kept, with 45 bases framed from the first base. Trimming takes 5 bases from V and 4 bases from J, and the germline ends sit 18 bases apart. Using the deep immunoSEQ assay, multiplex PCR amplified TCR CDR3 regions from genomic DNA. For each cell subset, the extracted genomic DNA was distributed evenly across all wells of several immunoSEQ 96-well plates, and each plate served as one replicate. Each replicate PCR for sorted subsets received about 200 ng genomic DNA, equal to tens of thousands of T cell genomes. The purified libraries were quantified using a Qubit 3.0 fluorometer, sized with a Bioanalyzer 2100, and then quantified again using the KAPA Library Quantification kit. Every immunoSEQ 96-well plate was sequenced on a separate single-read 150-cycle Illumina NextSeq 550 flow cell. Per the authors' processing: The immunoSEQ output contained only junctional sequences without quality scores, so filtering could not match that applied to full-length reads. To assign V/J genes and CDR3, sequences were annotated using PyIR, a Python wrapper for IgBLAST v1.9, with IMGT germline references. Reads with weak V/J assignments (E-value above 1e-6), missing CDR3, stop codons, out-of-frame junctions, or ambiguous translated residues were removed. V3J clonotypes were defined as sequences sharing an identical inferred V gene, J gene, and CDR3 amino acid sequence. The percentage overlap between two repertoires was calculated by dividing the number of shared unique clonotypes by the size of the smaller repertoire. Repertoire richness was assessed with RTK rarefaction, the Chao1 estimator, and Recon v2.1 estimates of unobserved clonotypes. For all TCRbeta clonotypes obtained by the gDNA method from several donors, generation probabilities were computed with OLGA. TCRdb took over this immuneACCESS table, retaining in-frame rearrangements with V and J assigned. Such tables are incomplete; in checked studies, under half of the missing clones stem from an unresolved V gene, and the remainder is unexplained. The DNA was the basis for D and trimming; V, J and clone size are from that table. The sample includes a few million clones, with around 90% observed a single time. The ten largest clones take up approximately 0.4% of the sample.

Healthy HIV-negative adults with no recently reported acute infections or vaccinations were included as donors. Only Caucasian adults living in Nashville, Tennessee, USA were represented among the donors. CD4+ T cells were enriched by magnetic negative selection; naive cells were then positively selected on CD45RA, and the negative fraction formed the memory subset. Blood was obtained by leukapheresis, after which PBMCs were separated by Ficoll-Histopaque density gradient centrifugation and cryopreserved in liquid nitrogen vapor phase. Analytical flow cytometry was used to check the purity and quantity of each magnetically sorted T cell population. Genomic DNA was isolated from each sorted fraction and quantified by UV absorbance on a Nanodrop 2000c.

The V and J segments used are TRBV5-6 and TRBJ1-1, with TRBD1 tentatively as D gene (6 bases match). The TCR originated in a man in his late teens or twenties in good health. Some clones in this sample may be carry-over from other donors' samples. The sequenced sample was naive CD4+ T cells from PBMCs. The meaning of the sample's cell subset or site label: CD45RA+ positively selected. The CDR3 has the sequence CASRYAQGISTEAFF. The DNA reads TGTGCCAGCAGGTACGCACAGGGAATATCCACTGAAGCTTTCTTT.